The present entry profiles one T cell receptor beta chain with its context. Its antigen is undetermined. The CDR3 extends over 15 amino acids. The junction had 16 bases not matched to a gene; V was cut back by 6 bases and J by 12 bases. Germline loops: CDR1 LNHDA, CDR2 SQIVND (reference sequence). Data came from immunoSEQ multiplex PCR; TCRdb stores just in-frame clones and leaves some out. The sample carries 90,000 or so clones, about 88% recorded once. This entry comes from a study of OX40 agonist ivuxolimab in advanced cancers. Looking at the study overall: All patients had ivuxolimab intravenously every 2 weeks at 0.01 to 10 mg/kg. Enrolled patients in dose escalation had cancers that were hepatocellular carcinoma, melanoma, renal cell or head and neck cancer.

General study results and limits: Relative to CD4+ cells, CD8+ T cells on average had more expanded clones. CD4+ and CD8+ blood T cells expanded clonally by week 6 at 0.1 to 3.0 mg/kg.

The chain recombines TRBV19 with TRBJ1-1, with 10 bases aligning to TRBD1. This sequence was found in an adult with an advanced solid tumor such as melanoma, head and neck, liver or kidney cancer. The sample in question was CD4+ or CD8+ T cells sorted from blood, obtained in a trial of the OX40 agonist ivuxolimab. The CDR3 is CASSRNLDRGSGTFF. CDR3 coding DNA: TGTGCCAGTAGCAGAAACTTGGACAGGGGGAGCGGAACTTTCTTT. Based on the CDR3 plus reference TRBV19 and TRBJ1-1, the full variable domain is DGGITQSPKYLFRKEGQNVTLSCEQNLNHDAMYWYRQDPGQGLRLIYYSQIVNDFQKGDIAEGYSVSREKKESFPLTVTSAQKNPTAFYLCASSRNLDRGSGTFFGQGTRLTVV.